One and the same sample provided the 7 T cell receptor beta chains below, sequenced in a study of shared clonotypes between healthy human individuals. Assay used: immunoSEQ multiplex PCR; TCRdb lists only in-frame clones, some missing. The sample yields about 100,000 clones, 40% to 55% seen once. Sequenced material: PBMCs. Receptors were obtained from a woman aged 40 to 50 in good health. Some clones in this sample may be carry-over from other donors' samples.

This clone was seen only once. CDR3 nucleotide sequence: TGTGCCACTAGCCGGGACTCCAGCTCCTACGAGCAGTACTTC. Amino acids: CATSRDSSSYEQYF. V gene TRBV19 combines with J gene TRBJ2-5, with D tentatively TRBD2 (6 bases). The DNA matches TRBJ2-7 better at its end, which makes the J call doubtful. This CDR3 region has 14 residues. From germline, CDR1 is LNHDA and CDR2 SQIVND (reference sequence).

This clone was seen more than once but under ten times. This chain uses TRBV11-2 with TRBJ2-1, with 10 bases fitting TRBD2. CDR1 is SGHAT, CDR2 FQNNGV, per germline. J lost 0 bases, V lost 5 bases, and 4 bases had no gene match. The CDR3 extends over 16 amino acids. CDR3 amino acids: CASSRPSGSSYNEQFF. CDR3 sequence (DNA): TGTGCCAGCAGCCGCCCTAGCGGGAGCTCCTACAATGAGCAGTTCTTC.

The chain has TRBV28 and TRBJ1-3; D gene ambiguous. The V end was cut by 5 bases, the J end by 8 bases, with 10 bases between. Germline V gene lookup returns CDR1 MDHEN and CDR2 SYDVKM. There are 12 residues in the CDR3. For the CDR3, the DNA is TGTGCCAGCAGTCCGTGGGGAGACACCATATATTTT. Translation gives CASSPWGDTIYF.

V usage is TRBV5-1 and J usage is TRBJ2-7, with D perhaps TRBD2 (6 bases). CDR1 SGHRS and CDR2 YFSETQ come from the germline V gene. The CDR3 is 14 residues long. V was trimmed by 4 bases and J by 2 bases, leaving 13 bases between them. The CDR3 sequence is CASSPTSLAYEQYF. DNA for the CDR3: TGCGCCAGCAGCCCGACTAGTTTGGCCTACGAGCAGTACTTC. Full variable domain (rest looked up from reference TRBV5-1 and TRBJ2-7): KAGVTQTPRYLIKTRGQQVTLSCSPISGHRSVSWYQQTPGQGLQFLFEYFSETQRNKGNFPGRFSGRQFSNSRSEMNVSTLELGDSALYLCASSPTSLAYEQYFGPGTRLTVT.

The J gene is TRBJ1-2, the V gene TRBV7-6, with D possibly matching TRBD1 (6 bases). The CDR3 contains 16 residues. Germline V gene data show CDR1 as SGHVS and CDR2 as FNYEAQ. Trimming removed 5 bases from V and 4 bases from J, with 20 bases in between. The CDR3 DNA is TGTGCCAGCAGCACGGGGGGCAGGGGATGGGGCTATGGCTACACCTTC. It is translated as CASSTGGRGWGYGYTF.

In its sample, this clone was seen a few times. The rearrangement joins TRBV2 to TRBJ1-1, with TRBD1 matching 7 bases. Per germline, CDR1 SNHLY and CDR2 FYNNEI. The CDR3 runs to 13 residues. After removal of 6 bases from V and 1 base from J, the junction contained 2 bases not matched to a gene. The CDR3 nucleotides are TGTGCCAGCAGGAGGGACAGGAACACTGAAGCTTTCTTT. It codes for CASRRDRNTEAFF.

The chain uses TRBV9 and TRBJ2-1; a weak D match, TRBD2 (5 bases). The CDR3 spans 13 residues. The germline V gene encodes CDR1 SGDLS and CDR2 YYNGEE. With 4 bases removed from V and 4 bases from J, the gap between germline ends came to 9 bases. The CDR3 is CASSYGMYNEQFF. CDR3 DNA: TGTGCCAGCAGCTACGGGATGTACAATGAGCAGTTCTTC.